This TCR beta chain was observed in a study of blood T cell repertoires in COVID-19. Study-wide context: The analysed material was cDNA or gDNA that came from T cells, B-cell-depleted T cells, or PBMCs.

Germline CDR1 is SGHNT and CDR2 is YENEEA. CDR3 size: 14 residues. The V gene lost 1 base and the J gene lost 6 bases, with 13 bases spanning the gap. As processed by the authors: Estimation of nucleated cell counts was performed using reference gene primer amplification. Measured with immunoSEQ multiplex PCR; TCRdb has only the in-frame clones, and not every one. From that table come the V and J calls and clone size; the DNA was used to work out D and trimming. The repertoire holds 77,000 or so clones, with roughly 90% as singletons. The receptor was isolated from a man in his fifties with active COVID-19. This chain joins TRBV11-3 and TRBJ2-7, with D unclear. The sequenced sample consisted of peripheral blood. Here the CDR3 DNA reads TGTGCCAGCAGCTTAGCCGCGGCAGTCCGCGAGCAGTACTTC. This translates into CASSLAAAVREQYF.